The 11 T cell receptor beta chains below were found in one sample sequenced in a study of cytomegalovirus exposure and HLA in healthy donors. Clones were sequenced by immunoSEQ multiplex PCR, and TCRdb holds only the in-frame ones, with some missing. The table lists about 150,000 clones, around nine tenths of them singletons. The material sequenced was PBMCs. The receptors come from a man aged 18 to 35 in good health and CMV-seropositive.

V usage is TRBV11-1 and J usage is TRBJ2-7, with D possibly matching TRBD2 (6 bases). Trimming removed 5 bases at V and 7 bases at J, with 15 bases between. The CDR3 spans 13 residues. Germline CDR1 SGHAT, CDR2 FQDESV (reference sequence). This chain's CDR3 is CASSLPGAQEQYF. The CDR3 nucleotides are TGTGCCAGCAGCCTACCGGGAGCGCAAGAGCAGTACTTC.

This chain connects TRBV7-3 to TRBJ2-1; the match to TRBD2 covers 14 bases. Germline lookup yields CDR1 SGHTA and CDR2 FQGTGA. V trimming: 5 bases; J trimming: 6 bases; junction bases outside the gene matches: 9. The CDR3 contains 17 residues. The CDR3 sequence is CASSTGTSGRMGNEQFF. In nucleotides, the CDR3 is TGTGCCAGCAGCACCGGGACTAGCGGGAGAATGGGCAATGAGCAGTTCTTC.

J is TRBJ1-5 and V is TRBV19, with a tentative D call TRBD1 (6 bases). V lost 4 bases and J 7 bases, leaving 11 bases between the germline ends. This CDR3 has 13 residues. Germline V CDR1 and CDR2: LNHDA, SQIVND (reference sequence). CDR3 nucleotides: TGTGCCAGTAGTAGGGGGCAAGAACAGCCCCAGCATTTT. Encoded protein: CASSRGQEQPQHF.

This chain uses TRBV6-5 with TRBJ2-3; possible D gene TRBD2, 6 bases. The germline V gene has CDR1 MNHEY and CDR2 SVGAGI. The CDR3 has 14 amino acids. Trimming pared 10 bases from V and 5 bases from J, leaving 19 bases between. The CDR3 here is CATTRTGVGDTQYF. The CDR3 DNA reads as TGTGCCACCACCCGGACGGGGGTGGGAGATACGCAGTATTTT.

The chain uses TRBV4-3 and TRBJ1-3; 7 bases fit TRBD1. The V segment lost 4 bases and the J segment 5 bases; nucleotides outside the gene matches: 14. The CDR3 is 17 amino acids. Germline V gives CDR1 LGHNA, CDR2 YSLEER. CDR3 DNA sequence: TGCGCCAGCAGCCCACAACTACAGGGGCCGAAAAGAAACACCATATATTTT. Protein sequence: CASSPQLQGPKRNTIYF.

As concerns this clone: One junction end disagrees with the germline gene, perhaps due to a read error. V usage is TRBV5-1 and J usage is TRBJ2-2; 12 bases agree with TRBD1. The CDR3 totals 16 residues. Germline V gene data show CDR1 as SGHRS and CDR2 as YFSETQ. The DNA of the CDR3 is TGCGCCAGCAGCGCGGGACAGGGGGCGAAGACCGGGGAGCTGTTTTTT. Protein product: CASSAGQGAKTGELFF. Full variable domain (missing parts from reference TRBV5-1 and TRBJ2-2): KAGVTQTPRYLIKTRGQQVTLSCSPISGHRSVSWYQQTPGQGLQFLFEYFSETQRNKGNFPGRFSGRQFSNSRSEMNVSTLELGDSALYLCASSAGQGAKTGELFFGEGSRLTVL.

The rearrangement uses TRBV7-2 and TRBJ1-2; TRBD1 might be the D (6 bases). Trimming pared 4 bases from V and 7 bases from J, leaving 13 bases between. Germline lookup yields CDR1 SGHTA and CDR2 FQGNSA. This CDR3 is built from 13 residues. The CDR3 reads CASSSAGAAGYTF. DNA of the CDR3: TGTGCCAGCAGCTCCGCAGGGGCTGCTGGCTACACCTTC. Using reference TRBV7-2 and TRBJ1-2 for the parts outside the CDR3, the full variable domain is GAGVSQSPSNKVTEKGKDVELRCDPISGHTALYWYRQSLGQGLEFLIYFQGNSAPDKSGLPSDRFSAERTGGSVSTLTIQRTQQEDSAVYLCASSSAGAAGYTFGSGTRLTVV.

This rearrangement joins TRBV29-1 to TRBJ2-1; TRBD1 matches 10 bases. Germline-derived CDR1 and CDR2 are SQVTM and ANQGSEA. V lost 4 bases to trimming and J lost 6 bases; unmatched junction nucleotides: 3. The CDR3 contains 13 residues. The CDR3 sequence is CSVAWTGGNEQFF. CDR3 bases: TGCAGCGTTGCGTGGACAGGGGGCAATGAGCAGTTCTTC.

The CDR3: CASSPGGGGYTF. For the CDR3, the DNA is TGTGCCAGCAGTCCGGGGGGCGGAGGCTACACCTTC. This chain links TRBV13 with TRBJ1-2; a possible D gene is TRBD1 (6 bases). This CDR3 comprises 12 residues. Germline loops: CDR1 PRHDT, CDR2 FYEKMQ (reference sequence). Between the trimmed V and J ends, which lost 6 bases and 8 bases, there was a span of 13 bases.

CDR3 amino acids: CASSIQGTEAFF. CDR3 in DNA: TGTGCCAGTAGTATACAGGGCACTGAAGCTTTCTTT. This chain uses TRBV19 with TRBJ1-1; a weak D match, TRBD1 (5 bases). Germline CDR1 reads LNHDA; CDR2 reads SQIVND (reference sequence). Trimming cost V 2 bases and J 4 bases, with 5 bases left between them. The CDR3 covers 12 residues. The whole variable domain, filled in from reference TRBV19 and TRBJ1-1, reads DGGITQSPKYLFRKEGQNVTLSCEQNLNHDAMYWYRQDPGQGLRLIYYSQIVNDFQKGDIAEGYSVSREKKESFPLTVTSAQKNPTAFYLCASSIQGTEAFFGQGTRLTVV.

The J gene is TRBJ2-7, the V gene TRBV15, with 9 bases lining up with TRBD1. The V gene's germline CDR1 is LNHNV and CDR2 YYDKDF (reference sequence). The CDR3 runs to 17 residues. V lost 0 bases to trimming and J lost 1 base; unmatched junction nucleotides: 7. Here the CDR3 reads CATSRDRLGQGSYEQYF. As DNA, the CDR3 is TGTGCCACCAGCAGAGATCGTTTGGGACAGGGTTCCTACGAGCAGTACTTC.